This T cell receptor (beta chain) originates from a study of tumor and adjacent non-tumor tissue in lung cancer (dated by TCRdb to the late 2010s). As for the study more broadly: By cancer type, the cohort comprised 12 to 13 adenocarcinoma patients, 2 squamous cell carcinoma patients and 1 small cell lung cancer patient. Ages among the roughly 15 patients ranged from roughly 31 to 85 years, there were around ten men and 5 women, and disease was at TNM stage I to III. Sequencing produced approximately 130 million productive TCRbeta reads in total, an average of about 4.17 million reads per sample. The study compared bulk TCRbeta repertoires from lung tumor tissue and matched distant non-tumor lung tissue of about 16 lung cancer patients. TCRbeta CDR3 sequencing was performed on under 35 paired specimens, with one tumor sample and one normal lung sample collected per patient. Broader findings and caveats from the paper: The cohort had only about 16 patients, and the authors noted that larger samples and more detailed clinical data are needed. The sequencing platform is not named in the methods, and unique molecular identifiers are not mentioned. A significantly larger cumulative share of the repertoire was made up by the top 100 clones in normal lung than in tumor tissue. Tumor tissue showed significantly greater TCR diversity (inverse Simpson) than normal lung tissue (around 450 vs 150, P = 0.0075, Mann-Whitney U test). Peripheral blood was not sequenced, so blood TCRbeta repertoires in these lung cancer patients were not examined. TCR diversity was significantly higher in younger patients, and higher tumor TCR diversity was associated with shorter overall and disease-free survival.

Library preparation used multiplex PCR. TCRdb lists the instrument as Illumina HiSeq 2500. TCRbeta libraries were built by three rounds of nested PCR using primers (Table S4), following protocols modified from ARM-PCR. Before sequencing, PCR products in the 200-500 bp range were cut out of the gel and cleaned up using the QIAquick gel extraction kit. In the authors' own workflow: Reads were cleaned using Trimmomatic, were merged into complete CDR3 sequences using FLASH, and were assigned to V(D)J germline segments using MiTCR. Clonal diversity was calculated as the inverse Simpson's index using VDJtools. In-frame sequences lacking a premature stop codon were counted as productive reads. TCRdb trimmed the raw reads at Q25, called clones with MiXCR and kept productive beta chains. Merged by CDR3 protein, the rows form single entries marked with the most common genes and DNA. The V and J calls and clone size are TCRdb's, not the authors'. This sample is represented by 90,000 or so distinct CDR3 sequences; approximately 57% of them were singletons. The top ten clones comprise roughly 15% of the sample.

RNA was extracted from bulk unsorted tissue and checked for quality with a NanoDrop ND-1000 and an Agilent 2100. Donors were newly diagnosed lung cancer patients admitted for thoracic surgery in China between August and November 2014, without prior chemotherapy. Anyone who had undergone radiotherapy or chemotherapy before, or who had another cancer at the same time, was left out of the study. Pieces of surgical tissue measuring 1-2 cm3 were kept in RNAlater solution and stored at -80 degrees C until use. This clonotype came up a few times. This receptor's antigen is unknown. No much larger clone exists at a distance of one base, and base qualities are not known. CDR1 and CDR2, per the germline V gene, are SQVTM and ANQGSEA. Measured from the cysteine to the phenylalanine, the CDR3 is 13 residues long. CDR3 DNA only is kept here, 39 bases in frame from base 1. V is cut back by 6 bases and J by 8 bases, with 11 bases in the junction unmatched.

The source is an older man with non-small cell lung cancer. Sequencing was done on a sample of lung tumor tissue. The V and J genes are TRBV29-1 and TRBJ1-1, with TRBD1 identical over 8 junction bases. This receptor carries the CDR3 CSVRLDRATEAFF. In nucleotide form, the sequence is TGCAGCGTAAGGTTGGACAGGGCCACCGAAGCTTTCTTT.